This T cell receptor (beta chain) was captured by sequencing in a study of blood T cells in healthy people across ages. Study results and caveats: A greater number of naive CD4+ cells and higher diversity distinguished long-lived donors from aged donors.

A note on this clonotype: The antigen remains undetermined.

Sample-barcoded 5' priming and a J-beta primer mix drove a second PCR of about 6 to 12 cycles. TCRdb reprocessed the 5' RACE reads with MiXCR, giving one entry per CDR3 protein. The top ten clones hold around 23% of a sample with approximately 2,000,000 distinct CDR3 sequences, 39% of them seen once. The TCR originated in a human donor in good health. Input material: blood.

The CDR3: CASSQGLGGARETQYF. As DNA, the CDR3 is TGCGCCAGCAGCCAAGGTCTCGGGGGGGCCAGGGAGACCCAGTACTTC. The chain combines TRBV4-3 with TRBJ2-5, with TRBD2 matching over 8 bases. With 1 base clipped from V and 5 bases from J, the junction kept 9 bases outside the gene matches. The CDR3 is 16 residues long. Per germline, CDR1 LGHNA and CDR2 YSLEER.